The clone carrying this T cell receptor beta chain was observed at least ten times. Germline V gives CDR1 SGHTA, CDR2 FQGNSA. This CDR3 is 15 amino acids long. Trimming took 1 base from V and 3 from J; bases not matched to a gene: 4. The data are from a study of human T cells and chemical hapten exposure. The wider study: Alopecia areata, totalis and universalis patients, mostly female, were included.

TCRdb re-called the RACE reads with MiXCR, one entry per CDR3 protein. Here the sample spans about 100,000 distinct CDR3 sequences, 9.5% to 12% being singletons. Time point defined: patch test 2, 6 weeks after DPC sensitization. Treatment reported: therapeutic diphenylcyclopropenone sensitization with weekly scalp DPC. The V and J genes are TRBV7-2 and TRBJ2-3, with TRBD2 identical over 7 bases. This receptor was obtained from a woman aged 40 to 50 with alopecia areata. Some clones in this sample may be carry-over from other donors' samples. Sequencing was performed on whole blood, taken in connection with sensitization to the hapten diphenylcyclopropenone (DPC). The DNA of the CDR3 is TGTGCCAGCAGCTTAGGTGCGGGAGAGACAGATACGCAGTATTTT. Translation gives CASSLGAGETDTQYF.